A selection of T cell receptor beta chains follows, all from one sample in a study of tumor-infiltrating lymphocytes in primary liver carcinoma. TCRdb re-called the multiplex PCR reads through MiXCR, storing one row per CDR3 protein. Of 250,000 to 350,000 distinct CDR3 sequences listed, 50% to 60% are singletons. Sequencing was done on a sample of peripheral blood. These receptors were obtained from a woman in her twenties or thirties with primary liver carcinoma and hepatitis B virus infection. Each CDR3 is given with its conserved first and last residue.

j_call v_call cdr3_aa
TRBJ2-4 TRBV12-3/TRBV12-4 CASNGTVAKNIQYF
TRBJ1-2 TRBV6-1 CASSERTGGAYGYTF
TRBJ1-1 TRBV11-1 CASSLAENEAFF
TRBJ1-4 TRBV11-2 CANSLNVRGAGEKLFF
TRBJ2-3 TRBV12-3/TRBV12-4 CASTTLSTDTQYF
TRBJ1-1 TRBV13 CASSFRGAGVNTEAFF
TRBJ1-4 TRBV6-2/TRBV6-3 CANSTPTGLNEKLFF
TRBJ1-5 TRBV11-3 CASSTTEGRAGGKDQPQHF
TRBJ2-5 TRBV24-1 CATSGGTSGRVQEIQYF
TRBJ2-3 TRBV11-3 CVSSRGPAGGERDTQYF
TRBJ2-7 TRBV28 CASSSPVWGYEQYF
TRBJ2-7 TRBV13 CVSRERGWNEQYF
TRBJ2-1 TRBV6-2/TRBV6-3 CASSSSTADSYNEQFF
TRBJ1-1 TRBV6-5 CASSYKKGTGRTEAFF
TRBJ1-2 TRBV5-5 CASSFDWAGYTF
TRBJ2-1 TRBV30 CAWSRGVPPEFF
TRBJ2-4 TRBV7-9 CASSSTTGSTYIQYF
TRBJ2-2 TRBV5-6 CASSFSPTGELFF
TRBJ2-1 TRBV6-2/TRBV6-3 CASSLQGPLSYNEQFF
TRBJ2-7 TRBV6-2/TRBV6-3 CASTQDRVLYEQYF
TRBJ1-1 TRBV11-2 CASSLATPGEWDTEAFF
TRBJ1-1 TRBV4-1 CASSQEGRGNTEAFF
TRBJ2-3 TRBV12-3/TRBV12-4 CASSQTSGLGTGTQYF
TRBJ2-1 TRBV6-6 CASGPKLAGVLNEQFF
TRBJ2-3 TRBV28 CASSLPGTGSDTQYF
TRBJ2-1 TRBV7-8 CGSSLRKDNEQFF
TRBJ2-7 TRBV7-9 CATINTGTSGYEQYF
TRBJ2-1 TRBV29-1 CSVGAVKLPSYNEQFF